The source of this T cell receptor beta chain is a study of OX40 agonist ivuxolimab in advanced cancers. For the study at large: Each dose-escalation patient presented with hepatocellular carcinoma, melanoma, renal cell or head and neck cancer. Of mixed ages from about 20 to 85 and averaging around 60 years, the group was roughly 85% male. A partial response was reached by three patients: one with hepatocellular carcinoma and two with cutaneous melanoma.

Using immunoSEQ multiplex PCR, the repertoire was profiled, and TCRdb retains in-frame clones only, with some absent. Altogether more than 100,000 clones are present, around 93% being singletons, with the ten largest covering roughly 0.94%. The trim removed 3 bases at V and 8 bases at J, leaving 12 bases unmatched. Germline loops: CDR1 KGHSH, CDR2 LQKENI. There are 16 residues in the CDR3. The rearrangement joins TRBV18 to TRBJ2-3; the match to TRBD1 covers 9 bases. Sequenced here: CD4+ or CD8+ T cells sorted from blood, sampled in a trial of the OX40 agonist ivuxolimab. The TCR sequence derives from an adult with an advanced solid tumor such as melanoma, head and neck, liver or kidney cancer. The CDR3 DNA follows: TGTGCCAGCTCACCCACCGAGACAGGGGGGTCAGGTACGCAGTATTTT. It translates to CASSPTETGGSGTQYF.